These 10 T cell receptor beta chains were sequenced from one sample in a study of shared clonotypes between healthy human individuals. The data were produced by immunoSEQ multiplex PCR, yet TCRdb's version contains in-frame clones alone and is incomplete. The table shows 1.5 million to 2.5 million clones, with about 95% occurring only once. In the naive CD8 group, cells lacked CD45RO and were positively selected for CCR7, so terminally differentiated effector memory CD45RA+ cells were left out. The source material was naive CD8+ T cells sorted from blood. These receptors were taken from a young man in good health.

This clone was picked up one time. This sample includes further DNA sequences coding for the same CDR3. The genes are TRBV27 and TRBJ2-2; D possibly corresponds to TRBD2 (6 bases). This CDR3 has 13 residues. V dropped 7 bases and J dropped 4 bases, with 10 bases sitting between them. Germline values: CDR1 MNHEY, CDR2 SMNVEV (reference sequence). CDR3 nucleotides: TGTGCCAGCATTTCGCGGGGCACCGGGGAGCTGTTTTTT. The encoded protein is CASISRGTGELFF.

The genes are TRBV28 and TRBJ2-5; no definite D call. The CDR3 consists of 13 residues. The V and J ends lost 7 bases and 5 bases respectively, with 14 bases between them. Germline V gene lookup returns CDR1 MDHEN and CDR2 SYDVKM. CDR3 nucleotide sequence: TGTGCCAGCACCCTCGTCCCGGGTGAGACCCAGTACTTC. Protein product: CASTLVPGETQYF. The full variable domain, its missing parts supplied by reference TRBV28 and TRBJ2-5, is DVKVTQSSRYLVKRTGEKVFLECVQDMDHENMFWYRQDPGLGLRLIYFSYDVKMKEKGDIPEGYSVSREKKERFSLILESASTNQTSMYLCASTLVPGETQYFGPGTRLLVL.

The chain recombines TRBV9 with TRBJ1-4; TRBD1 aligns across 9 bases. With V trimmed by 1 base and J by 7 bases, 5 bases remained unmatched. The germline V gene encodes CDR1 SGDLS and CDR2 YYNGEE. The CDR3 runs 15 residues. In DNA form, the CDR3 reads TGTGCCAGCAGCGTACGGGACAGGGACGGTGAAAAACTGTTTTTT. Translating it yields CASSVRDRDGEKLFF. The full variable domain, with the rest looked up from reference TRBV9 and TRBJ1-4, is DSGVTQTPKHLITATGQRVTLRCSPRSGDLSVYWYQQSLDQGLQFLIQYYNGEERAKGNILERFSAQQFPDLHSELNLSSLELGDSALYFCASSVRDRDGEKLFFGSGTQLSVL.

V usage is TRBV6-1 and J usage is TRBJ2-2; D is possibly TRBD1 or TRBD2 (6 bases each). V lost 2 bases to trimming and J lost 7 bases, with 20 bases between them. The CDR3 spans 17 residues. Germline CDR1 is MNHNS and CDR2 is SASEGT. CDR3 residues: CASSERRGMVGGGELFF. In DNA, the CDR3 is TGTGCCAGCAGTGAACGGAGGGGGATGGTTGGAGGCGGGGAGCTGTTTTTT.

This chain uses TRBV7-9 with TRBJ1-6; possibly TRBD1 for D (5 bases). CDR1 and CDR2 (germline): SEHNR, FQNEAQ (reference sequence). V lost 2 bases, J lost 9 bases, and 20 bases lay in between. The CDR3 contains 17 residues. This CDR3 is CASSLFVGFDGGSPLHF. DNA of the CDR3: TGTGCCAGCAGCTTATTTGTTGGGTTTGATGGGGGTTCACCCCTCCACTTT.

This clone showed up just once. The rearrangement links TRBV5-6 to TRBJ2-5; the match to TRBD1 covers 7 bases. J was trimmed by 2 bases and V by 3 bases; bases with no gene match: 1. CDR3 length: 13 amino acids. Germline V gives CDR1 SGHDT, CDR2 YYEEEE. The CDR3 bases are TGTGCCAGCAGCTGGGACAGTCAAGAGACCCAGTACTTC. Its protein is CASSWDSQETQYF.

CDR3 in DNA: TGTGCCAGCAGTTGGTCCACCAATCAGCCCCAGCATTTT. Its protein product is CASSWSTNQPQHF. This sequence joins TRBV27 and TRBJ1-5; D call uncertain. Germline V gives CDR1 MNHEY, CDR2 SMNVEV (reference sequence). The V gene lost 4 bases and the J gene lost 3 bases, with 7 bases spanning the gap. CDR3 length equals 13 residues.

As DNA, the CDR3 is TGTGCCAGTAGTATTAATCAACCACCTTTTTGGGATGAGCAGTTCTTC. The encoded protein is CASSINQPPFWDEQFF. The chain carries TRBV19 and TRBJ2-1; D not resolved. The CDR3 has 16 residues. Germline CDR1 reads LNHDA; CDR2 reads SQIVND (reference sequence). Trimming left V 3 bases short and J 8 bases short, with 20 bases between.

The table lists this clone with a few counts. V usage is TRBV10-2 and J usage is TRBJ1-2, with no clear D. Trimming left V 4 bases short and J 8 bases short, with 11 bases between. The V gene's germline CDR1 is WSHSY and CDR2 SAAADI. CDR3 length equals 12 residues. The CDR3 loop reads CASSVPAVGYTF. The DNA of the CDR3 is TGCGCCAGCAGTGTCCCGGCGGTGGGCTACACCTTC.

J is TRBJ2-5 and V is TRBV11-2; D is possibly TRBD1 (5 bases). CDR1 is SGHAT and CDR2 is FQNNGV in the germline V gene. The CDR3 extends over 14 amino acids. V was clipped by 0 bases and J by 4 bases, with 9 bases between them. The CDR3 is CASSLEQGLETQYF. The CDR3 DNA reads TGTGCCAGCAGCTTAGAGCAGGGATTAGAGACCCAGTACTTC.